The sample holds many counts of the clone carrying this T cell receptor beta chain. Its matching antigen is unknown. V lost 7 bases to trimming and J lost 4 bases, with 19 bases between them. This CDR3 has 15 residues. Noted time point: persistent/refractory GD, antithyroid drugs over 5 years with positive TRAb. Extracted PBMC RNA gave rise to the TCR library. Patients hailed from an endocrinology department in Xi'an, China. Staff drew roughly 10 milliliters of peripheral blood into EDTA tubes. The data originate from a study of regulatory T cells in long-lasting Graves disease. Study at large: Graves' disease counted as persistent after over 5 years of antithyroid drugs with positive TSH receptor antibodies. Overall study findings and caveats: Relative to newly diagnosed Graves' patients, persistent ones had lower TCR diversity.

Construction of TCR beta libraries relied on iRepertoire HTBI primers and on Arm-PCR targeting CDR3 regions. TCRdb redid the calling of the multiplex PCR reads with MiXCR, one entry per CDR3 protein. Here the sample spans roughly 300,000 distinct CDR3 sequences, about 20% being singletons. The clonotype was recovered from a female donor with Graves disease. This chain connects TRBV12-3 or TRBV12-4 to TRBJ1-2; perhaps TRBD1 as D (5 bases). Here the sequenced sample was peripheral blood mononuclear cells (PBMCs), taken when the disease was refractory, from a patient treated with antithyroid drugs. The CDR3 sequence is CASTRPGFGAYGYTF. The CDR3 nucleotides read TGTGCCAGCACTCGTCCGGGGTTTGGGGCCTATGGCTACACCTTC.